This passage covers 29 T cell receptor beta chains from one sample sequenced in a study of cytomegalovirus exposure and HLA in healthy donors. Vbeta (60) and Jbeta (13) primers were used in the PCR. TCRdb's copy holds only in-frame clones and misses some; the assay was immunoSEQ multiplex PCR. The sample consists of about 120,000 clones, 81% of them appearing once. What was sequenced was PBMCs. All receptors come from a woman between 40 and 50 years old in good health and CMV-seronegative.

The CDR3 nucleotides read TGCGCCAGCAGCTTGGAACCCACAGGGGCGGGGGAGCAGTACTTC. This translates into CASSLEPTGAGEQYF. The chain links TRBV5-1 to TRBJ2-7, with D perhaps TRBD1 (7 bases). Trimming cost V 0 bases and J 7 bases, with 17 bases left between them. CDR1 and CDR2 from the germline V gene are SGHRS and YFSETQ. The CDR3 runs to 15 residues. Variable domain in full (rest from reference TRBV5-1 and TRBJ2-7): KAGVTQTPRYLIKTRGQQVTLSCSPISGHRSVSWYQQTPGQGLQFLFEYFSETQRNKGNFPGRFSGRQFSNSRSEMNVSTLELGDSALYLCASSLEPTGAGEQYFGPGTRLTVT.

The rearrangement joins TRBV19 to TRBJ1-5; 9 bases map to TRBD1. Germline trimming cut 7 bases from V and 3 bases from J; bases unmatched to any gene: 16. This CDR3 has 18 amino acids. Germline assignment: CDR1 LNHDA and CDR2 SQIVND (reference sequence). Here the CDR3 DNA reads TGTGCCAGTATCGCGGACAGGGGCCCCCTTAATATCAATCAGCCCCAGCATTTT. Translating it yields CASIADRGPLNINQPQHF.

The chain carries TRBV5-4 and TRBJ1-3; TRBD1 might be the D (5 bases). Germline V gene sequence: CDR1 SGHNT, CDR2 YYREEE (reference sequence). This CDR3 comprises 17 residues. Trimming removed 3 bases from V and 0 bases from J, with 16 bases in between. The CDR3 region has the DNA TGTGCCAGCAGCTCTCACCAGGGACTGGTCTCTGGAAACACCATATATTTT. This encodes CASSSHQGLVSGNTIYF.

The chain links TRBV6-1 to TRBJ1-1, with TRBD1 identical over 8 bases. The CDR3 covers 15 residues. Germline CDR1 MNHNS, CDR2 SASEGT. J was trimmed by 4 bases and V by 5 bases; bases with no gene match: 9. The CDR3 DNA reads as TGTGCCAGCAGTACCCGACAGGGGATATTCACTGAAGCTTTCTTT. Translated, it gives CASSTRQGIFTEAFF.

This sequence joins TRBV9 and TRBJ1-6; 9 positions agree with TRBD1. The ends lost 7 bases at V and 8 bases at J; junction bases unmatched: 7. This CDR3 region has 14 residues. CDR1 SGDLS and CDR2 YYNGEE come from the germline V gene. In DNA, the CDR3 is TGTGCCAGCGCGCCGGGACAGGGTTATTCACCCCTCCACTTT. Encoded protein: CASAPGQGYSPLHF. Using reference TRBV9 and TRBJ1-6 for the parts outside the CDR3, the full variable domain is DSGVTQTPKHLITATGQRVTLRCSPRSGDLSVYWYQQSLDQGLQFLIQYYNGEERAKGNILERFSAQQFPDLHSELNLSSLELGDSALYFCASAPGQGYSPLHFGNGTRLTVT.

V is TRBV15 and J is TRBJ1-1; no reliable D call. CDR1 LNHNV and CDR2 YYDKDF come from the germline V gene (reference sequence). V lost 1 base, J lost 1 base, and 7 bases lay in between. There are 14 residues in the CDR3. The CDR3 sequence: CATSRVAENTEAFF. Here the CDR3 DNA reads TGTGCCACCAGCAGAGTGGCAGAGAACACTGAAGCTTTCTTT.

The chain uses TRBV5-1 and TRBJ2-7; 7 positions match TRBD1. Germline CDR1 and CDR2: SGHRS and YFSETQ. Trimming at V came to 5 bases and at J to 3 bases, leaving 14 bases not matched to a gene. The CDR3 runs 16 residues. In DNA, the CDR3 is TGCGCCAGCAGTTGGATGGGGACAGACGAGGGCTACGAGCAGTACTTC. Its translation is CASSWMGTDEGYEQYF.

The gene calls are TRBV27 and TRBJ1-1, with TRBD1 identical over 7 bases. The germline CDR1 and CDR2 sequences are MNHEY and SMNVEV (reference sequence). The J segment lost 9 bases and the V segment lost 4 bases, leaving 5 bases of the junction unmatched. The CDR3 covers 12 residues. The CDR3 bases are TGTGCCAGCAGTTCCGGACAGGCGAAAGCTTTCTTT. As protein: CASSSGQAKAFF.

The chain uses TRBV27 and TRBJ2-2; D gene ambiguous. With 7 bases removed from V and 4 bases from J, the gap between germline ends came to 10 bases. Germline CDR1 is MNHEY and CDR2 is SMNVEV (reference sequence). The CDR3 is made up of 13 amino acids. In DNA, the CDR3 is TGTGCCAGCACCCCTGTAGTCACCGGGGAGCTGTTTTTT. Amino acids: CASTPVVTGELFF.

The chain couples TRBV11-2 to TRBJ2-5, with D unresolved. Germline V gene data show CDR1 as SGHAT and CDR2 as FQNNGV. The CDR3 sequence is 13 residues long. Trimming pared 0 bases from V and 6 bases from J, leaving 8 bases between. CDR3 amino acids: CASSLDEVQTQYF. DNA for the CDR3: TGTGCCAGCAGCTTAGATGAGGTTCAGACCCAGTACTTC.

About this clone: At one of its ends the junction is not consistent with the germline gene, which may arise from a read error. The chain recombines TRBV28 with TRBJ2-7, with 9 bases that match TRBD2. This CDR3 is built from 15 residues. The germline CDR1 and CDR2 sequences are MDHEN and SYDVKM. The CDR3 bases are TGTGCCAGCAGTTTCGGGAAACTAGCGGGTTACGAGCGGTACTTC. Its translation: CASSFGKLAGYERYF.

For this clone: A much larger clone sits a single nucleotide away, making a read error possible. This same CDR3 is encoded by further DNA sequences in the sample. The V call is TRBV4-1, the J call TRBJ2-1; 12 bases fit TRBD2. The CDR3 runs 16 residues. CDR1 is MGHRA and CDR2 is YSYEKL in the germline V gene. The J segment lost 9 bases and the V segment lost 0 bases, leaving 6 bases of the junction unmatched. The CDR3 region is CASSQDPSGGASEQFF. As DNA, the CDR3 is TGCGCCAGCAGCCAAGATCCTAGCGGGGGGGCTAGTGAGCAGTTCTTC.

This chain uses TRBV7-2 with TRBJ2-1; TRBD1 might be the D (5 bases). Germline lookup yields CDR1 SGHTA and CDR2 FQGNSA. Trimming stripped 4 bases from V and 5 bases from J, with 9 bases between. There are 13 residues in the CDR3. DNA for the CDR3: TGTGCCAGCAGCTCCCGACAGAACAATGAGCAGTTCTTC. This translates into CASSSRQNNEQFF.

There are a few counts of this clone. This chain links TRBV6-5 with TRBJ1-3, with D possibly being TRBD1 (6 bases). Germline V CDR1 and CDR2: MNHEY, SVGAGI. Trimming took 6 bases from V and 3 from J, leaving 9 bases between them. The CDR3 has 13 residues. This CDR3 reads CASSTGFGNTIYF. The CDR3 DNA reads TGTGCCAGCAGCACAGGGTTTGGAAACACCATATATTTT.

The V gene is TRBV4-1, the J gene TRBJ1-2, with D possibly matching TRBD1 (5 bases). V lost 1 base, J lost 2 bases, and 17 bases lay in between. CDR3 length equals 17 residues. The germline V gene has CDR1 MGHRA and CDR2 YSYEKL. The CDR3 DNA sequence: TGCGCCAGCAGCCAAGGTCAAGGAGGGGCGTTAAACTATGGCTACACCTTC. As protein: CASSQGQGGALNYGYTF.

The chain links TRBV29-1 to TRBJ1-3; no clear D. V shed 2 bases and J shed 0 bases, with 5 bases lying between them. This CDR3 has 13 residues. Germline-derived CDR1 and CDR2 are SQVTM and ANQGSEA. The CDR3 is CSVEQDSGNTIYF. In nucleotides, the CDR3 is TGCAGCGTTGAACAGGACTCTGGAAACACCATATATTTT.

There are a few counts of this clone. J is TRBJ2-7 and V is TRBV4-1; perhaps TRBD1 as D (5 bases). Trimming took 2 bases from V and 0 from J, leaving 14 bases between them. Germline CDR1 is MGHRA and CDR2 is YSYEKL. The CDR3 runs 16 residues. CDR3 coding DNA: TGCGCCAGCAGCCAACCTGCGACCGACAGCTCCTACGAGCAGTACTTC. Its protein is CASSQPATDSSYEQYF.

The rearrangement joins TRBV5-4 to TRBJ2-5; the match to TRBD2 covers 10 bases. This CDR3 region has 15 residues. The J segment lost 12 bases and the V segment lost 1 base, leaving 12 bases of the junction unmatched. CDR1 is SGHNT, CDR2 YYREEE, per germline (reference sequence). Here the CDR3 DNA reads TGTGCCAGCAGCTTGTTTGGAGCGGGGGGGGGTTTGGAGTACTTC. This codes for CASSLFGAGGGLEYF.

This clone was seen a single time. The V and J genes are TRBV11-1 and TRBJ2-1; the D gene is possibly TRBD1 (5 bases). The ends were cut back, 1 base at V and 0 bases at J, with 7 bases in the middle. Per the germline V gene, CDR1 is SGHAT and CDR2 is FQDESV (reference sequence). This CDR3 region has 15 residues. The CDR3 region is CASSLGTISYNEQFF. The CDR3 coding sequence is TGTGCCAGCAGCTTAGGGACAATCTCCTACAATGAGCAGTTCTTC.

V usage is TRBV6-1 and J usage is TRBJ1-4, with D maybe TRBD1 (6 bases). CDR3 length equals 15 residues. V lost 4 bases, J lost 4 bases, and 13 bases lay in between. The germline V gene has CDR1 MNHNS and CDR2 SASEGT. CDR3 amino acids: CASSAQGWGNEKLFF. The CDR3 DNA is TGTGCCAGCAGTGCTCAGGGGTGGGGTAATGAAAAACTGTTTTTT.

The chain employs TRBV7-2 and TRBJ2-1, with D maybe TRBD2 (6 bases). The CDR3 extends over 18 amino acids. V lost 2 bases and J lost 4, with 21 bases in between. The V gene's germline CDR1 is SGHTA and CDR2 FQGNSA. CDR3 in DNA: TGTGCCAGCAGCTTAAATTATCCGGCGGGAATCTCTTACAATGAGCAGTTCTTC. It codes for CASSLNYPAGISYNEQFF.

V usage is TRBV6-1 and J usage is TRBJ1-3; D may be TRBD1 (6 bases). V lost 7 bases and J lost 4, with 14 bases in between. The CDR3 runs 14 residues. The germline CDR1 and CDR2 sequences are MNHNS and SASEGT. CDR3 loop: CASKVGQSGNTIYF. The CDR3 DNA is TGTGCCAGCAAAGTCGGACAGTCAGGAAACACCATATATTTT.

This chain uses TRBV5-1 with TRBJ2-1; TRBD1 agrees at 10 bases. V lost 0 bases to trimming and J lost 8 bases; unmatched junction nucleotides: 8. The CDR3 spans 16 residues. The germline V gene encodes CDR1 SGHRS and CDR2 YFSETQ. This chain's CDR3 is CASSLGQGAPTDEQFF. The DNA for the CDR3 is TGCGCCAGCAGCTTGGGACAGGGGGCGCCCACGGATGAGCAGTTCTTC.

The V gene is TRBV11-2, the J gene TRBJ1-1, with D unresolved. Germline values: CDR1 SGHAT, CDR2 FQNNGV. The CDR3 contains 15 residues. V lost 0 bases, J lost 0 bases, and 8 bases lay in between. DNA of the CDR3: TGTGCCAGCAGCTTAGAATTTGCAGTGAACACTGAAGCTTTCTTT. Protein sequence: CASSLEFAVNTEAFF.

The chain is built from TRBV7-8 and TRBJ2-7; D might be TRBD1 (6 bases). V lost 1 base and J lost 3, with 16 bases in between. CDR1 and CDR2 from the germline V gene are SGHVS and FQNEAQ. The CDR3 extends over 16 amino acids. CDR3 residues: CASSLGVGAGVYEQYF. Here the CDR3 DNA reads TGTGCCAGCAGCTTAGGGGTTGGGGCAGGGGTCTACGAGCAGTACTTC.

A single count supports this clone. The CDR3 loop is CASSQPDRRNQPQHF. DNA of the CDR3: TGCGCCAGCAGCCAACCGGACAGACGCAATCAGCCCCAGCATTTT. The chain combines TRBV4-1 with TRBJ1-5; a possible D gene is TRBD1 (6 bases). V lost 2 bases and J 2 bases, leaving 10 bases between the germline ends. CDR3 length: 15 amino acids. From germline, CDR1 is MGHRA and CDR2 YSYEKL.

The rearrangement uses TRBV21-1 and TRBJ1-5; no DNA check was done on the table's D call, TRBD1. TRBV21-1 is deemed a pseudogene. The CDR3 is 19 residues long. CDR3 sequence: CASSKPQGEQDYSNQPQHF. CDR3 in DNA: TGTGCCAGCAGCAAGCCTCAGGGGGAACAAGATTATAGCAATCAGCCCCAGCATTTT.

The chain links TRBV6-1 to TRBJ1-3; no reliable D call. The germline gives CDR1 MNHNS, CDR2 SASEGT. V lost 10 bases and J 2 bases, leaving 15 bases between the germline ends. This CDR3 is 14 amino acids long. This CDR3 is CATRRGMTGNTIYF. The CDR3 nucleotides read TGTGCCACCAGGAGAGGGATGACTGGAAACACCATATATTTT.

CDR3 in amino acids: CASSPWATKSTDTQYF. The CDR3 DNA follows: TGTGCCAGCTCACCATGGGCTACCAAGTCCACAGATACGCAGTATTTT. J is TRBJ2-3 and V is TRBV18; no clear D gene. The germline V and J ends were trimmed by 2 bases and 2 bases, with 14 bases remaining between them. This CDR3 comprises 16 residues. Germline V gene data show CDR1 as KGHSH and CDR2 as LQKENI.